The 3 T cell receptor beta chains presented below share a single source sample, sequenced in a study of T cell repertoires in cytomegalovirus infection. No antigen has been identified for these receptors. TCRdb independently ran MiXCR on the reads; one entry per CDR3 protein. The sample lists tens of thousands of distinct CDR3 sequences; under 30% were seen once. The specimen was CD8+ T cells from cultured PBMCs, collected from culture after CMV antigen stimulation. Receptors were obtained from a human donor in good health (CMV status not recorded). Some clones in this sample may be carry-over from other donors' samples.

CDR3 residues: CASSAVRHSNEKLFF. CDR3 nucleotides: TGTGCCAGCAGTGCAGTCAGACATTCGAACGAAAAACTGTTTTTT. The chain uses TRBV27 and TRBJ1-4; no definite D call. The V and J ends lost 5 bases and 8 bases respectively, with 18 bases between them. The germline V gene has CDR1 MNHEY and CDR2 SMNVEV (reference sequence). The CDR3 runs to 15 residues.

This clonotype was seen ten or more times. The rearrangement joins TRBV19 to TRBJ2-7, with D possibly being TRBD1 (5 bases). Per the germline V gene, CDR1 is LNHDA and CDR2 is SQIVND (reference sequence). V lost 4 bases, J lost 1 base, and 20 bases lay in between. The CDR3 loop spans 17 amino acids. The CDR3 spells CASSTQLTAPQSYEQYF. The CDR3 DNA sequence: TGTGCCAGTAGTACGCAATTGACAGCGCCCCAGTCCTACGAGCAGTACTTC.

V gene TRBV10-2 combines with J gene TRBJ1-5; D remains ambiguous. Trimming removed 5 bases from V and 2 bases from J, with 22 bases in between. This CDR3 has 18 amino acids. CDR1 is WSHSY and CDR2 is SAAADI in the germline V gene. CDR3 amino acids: CASSPWTSRGLRNQPQHF. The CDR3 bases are TGCGCCAGCAGTCCTTGGACTAGTCGCGGCCTGCGCAATCAGCCCCAGCATTTT.